Given below is one T cell receptor (beta chain) in context. The antigen is not known. The data were taken from a study of CD8 T cells in ankylosing spondylitis. The authors made TCR beta libraries by quantitative 5'-RACE with molecular barcodes. Each CDR3 protein is one row after TCRdb ran MiXCR on the 5' RACE reads. The table has roughly 440,000 distinct CDR3 sequences, 17% seen once. Overall study findings and caveats: One TCR beta motif, made up of roughly 8 highly homologous variants, appeared characteristic of ankylosing spondylitis blood. As reported, disease-linked clones showed significant enrichment in matched ankylosing spondylitis synovial fluid.

Germline values: CDR1 MGHDK, CDR2 SYGVNS. The CDR3 extends over 15 amino acids. Trimming took 6 bases from V and 3 from J, leaving 15 bases between them. Sequencing input: blood, either unsorted or a sorted T cell fraction (not recorded which). The J gene is TRBJ2-1, the V gene TRBV25-1, with D possibly called TRBD1 or TRBD2 (5 bases each). This TCR came from a male donor with ankylosing spondylitis. The CDR3: CASSDPGTVYNEQFF. The DNA of the CDR3 is TGTGCCAGCAGCGATCCCGGGACGGTCTACAATGAGCAGTTCTTC.